This T cell receptor beta chain was sequenced for a study of STAT3 mutations in large granular lymphocyte leukemia (dated by TCRdb to the late 2010s). With respect to the entire study: In roughly half of the longitudinally sequenced T-LGLL patients, canonical activating STAT3 mutations were detected. Over half of the T-LGLL patients were given one or more immunosuppressive therapy regimens, and around two fifths of the treated patients had a hematologic response. Patients with T-cell large granular lymphocyte leukemia underwent serial deep sequencing of TCRbeta CDR3 and STAT3 to reconstruct clonal hierarchy and dynamics. From an initial cohort of roughly 190 LGL patients, 15 to 20 representative T-LGLL cases were chosen for longitudinal sequencing of TCRbeta and STAT3. A couple of patients with natural killer LGL leukemia were also sequenced longitudinally as controls within the study. On average, sequencing was done at under 5 time points per patient, with the number of samplings ranging from 2 to 8.

A remark on this clone: No antigen is known for it. No much larger clone exists at a distance of one base, and base qualities are not known.

The full study reports these points: Several patients had a dominant TCR clone burden greater than the STAT3 mutant burden, which suggests that the STAT3 mutation arose secondarily within a clone that had already expanded. The linking of therapy response to changes in TCR clonal burden was complicated by variable intervals between samplings and differing treatment regimens. Since codominant clonotypes persisted in some patients, a small but highly pathogenic clone may have gone undetected. Every T-LGLL patient showed at least one immunodominant TCRbeta clonotype, and about half showed multiple immunodominant subclonotypes. Because no samples were available when a clone first appeared, clonal expansion had to be inferred from samplings taken at other points. In 6 of 18 patients, TCR clonotype switching occurred after therapy, and every newly emerging clone was STAT3 wild type.

There are 17 amino acids in the CDR3, from cysteine to phenylalanine inclusive. The sequence is cut down to CDR3 DNA, 51 bases in frame from base 1. The junction shows trimming of 1 base on V and 2 bases on J, and the gene matches do not reach 10 bases of it. CDR1 and CDR2 are read off the germline V gene as MGHRA and YSYEKL. An Illumina MiSeq was used to sequence the TCRbeta libraries, yielding an average of about 42,000 productive templates per sample. Multiplex PCR amplification was used to generate TCRbeta CDR3 libraries with the immunoSEQ assay. The authors processed their data as follows. Repertoire diversity was computed as previously defined, with values near 0 indicating extremely monoclonal samples. This immuneACCESS table, as held by TCRdb, lists in-frame sequences with V and J called but not all clones. Of the missing ones, under half trace to an unresolved V gene in checked studies; the others have no known cause. For V, J and clone size, that table is used; D and trimming come from the DNA. The sample has roughly 25,000 clones on record, roughly 93% of them singletons. The top ten constitute about 6.5% of the sample.

DNA was extracted from blood mononuclear cells, and the same DNA was used for both TCR and STAT3 sequencing. The material sequenced was peripheral blood mononuclear cells. The V gene is TRBV4-1 and the J gene is TRBJ2-7, and 8 bases in between align with TRBD1. This TCR derives from a man aged 35 to 55 with T-cell large granular lymphocyte leukemia. Some clones in this sample may be carry-over from other donors' samples. The age is the age at diagnosis. The CDR3 has the sequence CASSQVPGTGATYEQYF. The DNA sequence follows: TGCGCCAGCAGCCAAGTGCCCGGGACAGGAGCCACCTACGAGCAGTACTTC.